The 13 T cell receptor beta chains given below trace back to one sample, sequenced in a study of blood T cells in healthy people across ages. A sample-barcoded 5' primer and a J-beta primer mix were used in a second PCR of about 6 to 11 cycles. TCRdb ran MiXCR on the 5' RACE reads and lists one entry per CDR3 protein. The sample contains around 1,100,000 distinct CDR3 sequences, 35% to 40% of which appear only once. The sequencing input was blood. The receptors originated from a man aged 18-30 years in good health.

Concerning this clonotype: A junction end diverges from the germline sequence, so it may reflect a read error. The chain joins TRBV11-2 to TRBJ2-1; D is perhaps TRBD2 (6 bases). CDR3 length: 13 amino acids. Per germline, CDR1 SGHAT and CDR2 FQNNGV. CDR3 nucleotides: TGTGCCCGCAGCTTGGGGGGAAACAATGAGCAGTTCTTC. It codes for CARSLGGNNEQFF.

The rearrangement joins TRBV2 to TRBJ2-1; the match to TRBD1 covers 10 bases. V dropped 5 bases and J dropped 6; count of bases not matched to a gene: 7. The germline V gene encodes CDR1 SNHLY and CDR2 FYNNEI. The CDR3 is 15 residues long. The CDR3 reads CASSPRQGAFNEQFF. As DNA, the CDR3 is TGTGCCAGCAGTCCACGACAGGGGGCCTTCAATGAGCAGTTCTTC.

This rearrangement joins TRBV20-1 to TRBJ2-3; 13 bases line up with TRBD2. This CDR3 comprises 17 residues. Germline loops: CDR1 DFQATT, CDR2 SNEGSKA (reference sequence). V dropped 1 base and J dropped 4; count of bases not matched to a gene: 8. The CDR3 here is CSARGFGTSGVPDTQYF. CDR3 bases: TGCAGTGCTAGAGGTTTTGGGACTAGCGGGGTTCCAGATACGCAGTATTTT.

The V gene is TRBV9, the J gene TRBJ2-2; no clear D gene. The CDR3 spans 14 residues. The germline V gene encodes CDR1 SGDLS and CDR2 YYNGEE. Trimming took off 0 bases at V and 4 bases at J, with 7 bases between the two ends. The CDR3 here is CASSVATSTGELFF. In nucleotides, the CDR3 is TGTGCCAGCAGCGTAGCGACGAGCACCGGGGAGCTGTTTTTT.

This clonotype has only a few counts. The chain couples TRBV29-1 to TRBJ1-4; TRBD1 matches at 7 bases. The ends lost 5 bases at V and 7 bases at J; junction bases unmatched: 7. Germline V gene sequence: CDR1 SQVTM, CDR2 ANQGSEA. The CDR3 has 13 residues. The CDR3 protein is CSVLLPGGEKLFF. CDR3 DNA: TGCAGCGTTCTCCTGCCAGGGGGTGAAAAACTGTTTTTT.

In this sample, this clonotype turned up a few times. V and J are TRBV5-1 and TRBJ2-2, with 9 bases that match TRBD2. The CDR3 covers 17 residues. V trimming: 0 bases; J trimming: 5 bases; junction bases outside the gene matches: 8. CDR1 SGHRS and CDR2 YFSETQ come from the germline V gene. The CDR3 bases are TGCGCCAGCAGCTTGGCCGGGACTAGCTTCCAAACCGGGGAGCTGTTTTTT. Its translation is CASSLAGTSFQTGELFF.

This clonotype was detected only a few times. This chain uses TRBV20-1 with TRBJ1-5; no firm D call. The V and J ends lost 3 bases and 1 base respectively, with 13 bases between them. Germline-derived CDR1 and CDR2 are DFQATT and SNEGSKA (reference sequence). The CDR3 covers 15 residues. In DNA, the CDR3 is TGCAGTGCTAGTGTCCTCCCTGGGAGCAATCAGCCCCAGCATTTT. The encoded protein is CSASVLPGSNQPQHF.

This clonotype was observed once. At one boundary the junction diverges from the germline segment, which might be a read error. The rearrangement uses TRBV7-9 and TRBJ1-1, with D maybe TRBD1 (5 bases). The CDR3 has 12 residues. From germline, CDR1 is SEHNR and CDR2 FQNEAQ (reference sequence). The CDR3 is CASSLSDTEALF. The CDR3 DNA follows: TGTGCCAGCAGCCTCTCGGACACTGAAGCTCTCTTT.

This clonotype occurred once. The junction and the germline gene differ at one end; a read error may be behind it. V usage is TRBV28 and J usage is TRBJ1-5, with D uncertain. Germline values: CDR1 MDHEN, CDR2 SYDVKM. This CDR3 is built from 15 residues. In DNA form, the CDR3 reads TGTGTCAGCAGTGCCGGAGGGCTTAGCAATCAGCCCCAGCATTTT. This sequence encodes CVSSAGGLSNQPQHF.

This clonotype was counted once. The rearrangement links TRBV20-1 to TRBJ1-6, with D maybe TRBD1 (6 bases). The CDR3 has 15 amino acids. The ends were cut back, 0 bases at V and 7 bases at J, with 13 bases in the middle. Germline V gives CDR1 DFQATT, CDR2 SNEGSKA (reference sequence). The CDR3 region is CSARDRWDTNSPLHF. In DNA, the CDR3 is TGCAGTGCTAGAGATAGGTGGGACACAAATTCACCCCTCCACTTT.

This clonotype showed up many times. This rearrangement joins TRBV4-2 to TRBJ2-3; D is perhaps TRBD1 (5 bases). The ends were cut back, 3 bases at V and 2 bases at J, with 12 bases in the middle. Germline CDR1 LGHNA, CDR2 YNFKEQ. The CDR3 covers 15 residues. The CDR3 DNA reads TGTGCCAGCAGCCAGGCTGACAGAATCACAGATACGCAGTATTTT. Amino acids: CASSQADRITDTQYF.

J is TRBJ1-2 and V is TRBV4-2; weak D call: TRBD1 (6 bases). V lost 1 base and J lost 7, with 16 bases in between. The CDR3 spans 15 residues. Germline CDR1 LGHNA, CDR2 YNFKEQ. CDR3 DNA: TGTGCCAGCAGCCAAGTCCCAGGGGACTCTTTTGGCTACACCTTC. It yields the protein CASSQVPGDSFGYTF.

For the CDR3, the DNA is TGCGCCAGCGGTAAACAGGGGGCAAACACTGAAGCTTTCTTT. Amino acids: CASGKQGANTEAFF. J is TRBJ1-1 and V is TRBV5-1; 9 bases fit TRBD1. J lost 2 bases, V lost 7 bases, and 6 bases had no gene match. Germline assignment: CDR1 SGHRS and CDR2 YFSETQ. The CDR3 contains 14 residues. Based on the CDR3 plus reference TRBV5-1 and TRBJ1-1, the full variable domain is KAGVTQTPRYLIKTRGQQVTLSCSPISGHRSVSWYQQTPGQGLQFLFEYFSETQRNKGNFPGRFSGRQFSNSRSEMNVSTLELGDSALYLCASGKQGANTEAFFGQGTRLTVV.